The text below deals with one TCR beta chain. TCRdb's table, derived via immunoSEQ multiplex PCR, lists solely in-frame clones and lacks some. Of 90,000 to 150,000 clones in the sample, approximately 90% were seen once. The data were obtained in a study of blood T cell repertoires in COVID-19. The trim removed 4 bases at V and 9 bases at J, leaving 6 bases unmatched. The CDR3 has 14 residues. Germline-derived CDR1 and CDR2 are SGHTA and FQGTGA. This TCR derives from a human donor in a cohort sampled during active COVID-19. Material: peripheral blood. V and J are TRBV7-3 and TRBJ1-6; 7 nucleotides align to TRBD1. The DNA for the CDR3 is TGTGCCAGCAGCTCCTCAGGGGGTAGTTCACCCCTCCACTTT. This sequence encodes CASSSSGGSSPLHF.